The clone carrying this T cell receptor beta chain occurred a few times. As yet, its antigen is unknown. V lost 5 bases, J lost 2 bases, and 12 bases lay in between. This CDR3 has 14 residues. In germline, CDR1 is SEHNR, CDR2 FQNEAQ (reference sequence). The data derive from a study of cytomegalovirus exposure and HLA in healthy donors. It was with 60 Vbeta and 13 Jbeta primers that the PCR ran. Data came from immunoSEQ multiplex PCR; TCRdb stores just in-frame clones and leaves some out. The sample has 89,000 or so clones, under 80% seen once. Study-level results: TRBV6-2, TRBV6-3 and some other V segments were unresolvable in 87-base-pair reads. V- and J-gene trimming in TCR beta was tied to a missense DCLRE1C variant by an analysis performed later.

The TCR comes from a man aged 60 to 69 in good health and CMV-seronegative. The chain carries TRBV7-9 and TRBJ1-1, with D possibly being TRBD1 (6 bases). The specimen sequenced was PBMCs. The CDR3 reads CASSAEQGNTEAFF. The CDR3 nucleotides are TGTGCCAGCAGCGCCGAACAGGGTAACACTGAAGCTTTCTTT.